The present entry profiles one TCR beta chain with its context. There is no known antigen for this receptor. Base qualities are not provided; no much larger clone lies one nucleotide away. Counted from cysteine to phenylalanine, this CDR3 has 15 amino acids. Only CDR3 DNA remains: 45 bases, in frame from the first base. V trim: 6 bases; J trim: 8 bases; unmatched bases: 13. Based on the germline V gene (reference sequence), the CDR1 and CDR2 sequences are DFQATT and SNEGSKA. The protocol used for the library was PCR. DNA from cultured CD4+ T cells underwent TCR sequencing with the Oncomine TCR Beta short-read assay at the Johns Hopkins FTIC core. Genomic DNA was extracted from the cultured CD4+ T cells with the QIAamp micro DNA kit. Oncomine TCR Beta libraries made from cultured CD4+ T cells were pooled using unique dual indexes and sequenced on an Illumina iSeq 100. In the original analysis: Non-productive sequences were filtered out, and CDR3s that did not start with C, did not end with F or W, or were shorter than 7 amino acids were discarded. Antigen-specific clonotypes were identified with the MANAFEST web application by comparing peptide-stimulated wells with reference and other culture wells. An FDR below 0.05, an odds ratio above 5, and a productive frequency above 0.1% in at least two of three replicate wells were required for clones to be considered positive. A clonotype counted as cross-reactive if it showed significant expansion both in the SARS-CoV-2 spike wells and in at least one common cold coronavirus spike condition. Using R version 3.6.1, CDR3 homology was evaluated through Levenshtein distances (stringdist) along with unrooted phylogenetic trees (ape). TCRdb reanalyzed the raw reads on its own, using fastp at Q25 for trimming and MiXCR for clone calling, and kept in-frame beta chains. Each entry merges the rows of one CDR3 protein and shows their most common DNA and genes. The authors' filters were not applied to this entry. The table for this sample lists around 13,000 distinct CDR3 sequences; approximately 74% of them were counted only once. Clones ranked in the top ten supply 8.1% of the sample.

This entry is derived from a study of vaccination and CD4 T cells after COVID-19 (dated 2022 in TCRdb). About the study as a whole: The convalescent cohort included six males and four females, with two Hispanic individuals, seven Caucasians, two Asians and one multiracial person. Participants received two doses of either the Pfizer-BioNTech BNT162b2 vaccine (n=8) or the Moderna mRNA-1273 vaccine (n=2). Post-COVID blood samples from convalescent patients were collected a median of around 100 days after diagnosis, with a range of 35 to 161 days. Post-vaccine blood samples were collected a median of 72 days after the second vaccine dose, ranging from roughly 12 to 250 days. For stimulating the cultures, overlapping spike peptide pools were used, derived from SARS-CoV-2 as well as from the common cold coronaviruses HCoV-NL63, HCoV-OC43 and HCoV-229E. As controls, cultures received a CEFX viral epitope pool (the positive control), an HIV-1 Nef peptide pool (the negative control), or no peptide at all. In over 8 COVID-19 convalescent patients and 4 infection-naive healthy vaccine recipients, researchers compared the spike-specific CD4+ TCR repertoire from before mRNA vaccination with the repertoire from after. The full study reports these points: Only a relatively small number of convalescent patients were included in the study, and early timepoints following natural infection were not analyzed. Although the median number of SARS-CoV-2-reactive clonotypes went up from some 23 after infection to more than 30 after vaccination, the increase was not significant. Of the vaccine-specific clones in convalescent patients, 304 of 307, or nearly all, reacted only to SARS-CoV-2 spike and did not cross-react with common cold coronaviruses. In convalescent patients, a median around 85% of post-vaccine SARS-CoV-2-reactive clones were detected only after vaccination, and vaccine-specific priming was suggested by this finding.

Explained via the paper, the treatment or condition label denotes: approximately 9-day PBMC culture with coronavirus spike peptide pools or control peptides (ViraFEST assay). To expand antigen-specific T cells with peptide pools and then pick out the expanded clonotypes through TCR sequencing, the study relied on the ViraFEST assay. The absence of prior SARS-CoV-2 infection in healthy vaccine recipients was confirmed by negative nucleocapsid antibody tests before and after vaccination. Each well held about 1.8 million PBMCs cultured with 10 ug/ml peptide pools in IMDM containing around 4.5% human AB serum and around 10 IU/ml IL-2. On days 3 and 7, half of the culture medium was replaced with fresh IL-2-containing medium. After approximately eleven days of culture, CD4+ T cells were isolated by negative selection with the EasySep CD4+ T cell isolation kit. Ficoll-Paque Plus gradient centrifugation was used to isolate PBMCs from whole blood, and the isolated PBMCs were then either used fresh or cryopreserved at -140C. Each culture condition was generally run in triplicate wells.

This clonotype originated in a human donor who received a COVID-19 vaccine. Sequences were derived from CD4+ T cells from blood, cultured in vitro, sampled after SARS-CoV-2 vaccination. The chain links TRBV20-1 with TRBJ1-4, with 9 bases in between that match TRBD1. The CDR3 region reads CSAQGGTGSGEKLFF. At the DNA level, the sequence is TGCAGTGCCCAAGGGGGGACAGGGAGTGGAGAAAAACTGTTTTTT.